These 32 T cell receptor beta chains were sequenced from one sample in a study of blood T cell repertoires in COVID-19 (dated by TCRdb to the early 2020s). Receptor amplification or capture employed the immunoSEQ multiplex PCR assay. Imported from immuneACCESS, the table was reduced by TCRdb to in-frame sequences with V and J called. These copies leave out some clones; in studies compared against another copy, an unresolved V gene accounts for under half, and the cause of the remainder is not known. This sample holds about 300,000 clones; more than 80% were observed only once. The top ten clones comprise approximately 6.5% of the sample. The sample was peripheral blood. The receptors stem from a woman aged 50 to 60 with COVID-19, enrolled during active disease.

This chain links TRBV14 with TRBJ2-3; D is undetermined. The CDR3 runs 15 residues. The germline V and J ends were trimmed by 3 bases and 0 bases, with 10 bases remaining between them. Germline V lookup: CDR1 SGHDN, CDR2 FVKESK. The CDR3 region is CASSQGSSSTDTQYF. For the CDR3, the DNA is TGTGCCAGCAGCCAGGGCAGTTCTAGCACAGATACGCAGTATTTT.

The chain carries TRBV4-1 and TRBJ2-2; D possibly corresponds to TRBD2 (6 bases). CDR1 is MGHRA, CDR2 YSYEKL, per germline. This CDR3 has 15 residues. Trimming stripped 7 bases from V and 5 bases from J, with 17 bases between. This CDR3 is CASKYRDLLTGELFF. As DNA, the CDR3 is TGCGCCAGCAAATACCGGGACTTACTTACCGGGGAGCTGTTTTTT.

The chain links TRBV9 to TRBJ2-5, with D maybe TRBD2 (6 bases). CDR3 length equals 13 residues. Germline loops: CDR1 SGDLS, CDR2 YYNGEE. Trimming shortened V by 2 bases and J by 7 bases, and 12 bases separated the two germline ends. In nucleotides, the CDR3 is TGTGCCAGCAGCGTGTCGGGACTCGGGACCCAGTACTTC. Residues: CASSVSGLGTQYF. The full variable domain, with the rest looked up from reference TRBV9 and TRBJ2-5, is DSGVTQTPKHLITATGQRVTLRCSPRSGDLSVYWYQQSLDQGLQFLIQYYNGEERAKGNILERFSAQQFPDLHSELNLSSLELGDSALYFCASSVSGLGTQYFGPGTRLLVL.

The V and J genes are TRBV5-1 and TRBJ2-3, with D tentatively TRBD1 (5 bases). Germline lookup yields CDR1 SGHRS and CDR2 YFSETQ. The CDR3 runs to 16 residues. V lost 7 bases to trimming and J lost 5 bases, with 23 bases between them. The CDR3 region is CASSFHTPGAQDTQYF. The CDR3 coding sequence is TGCGCCAGCTCCTTCCACACGCCTGGGGCGCAAGATACGCAGTATTTT.

Only a few counts were recorded for this clone. V gene TRBV5-1 combines with J gene TRBJ2-7; 10 bases line up with TRBD1. Looked up from germline, CDR1 is SGHRS and CDR2 is YFSETQ. Trimming cost V 7 bases and J 3 bases; bases outside gene matches: 4. The CDR3 covers 13 residues. The CDR3 DNA follows: TGCGCCAGCGCCGGGACAGGGGACTACGAGCAGTACTTC. Translation gives CASAGTGDYEQYF.

This sequence joins TRBV6-5 and TRBJ1-1; D is ambiguous. Deletions cut 7 bases from V and 1 base from J, with 10 bases between. This CDR3 is 13 amino acids long. Germline assignment: CDR1 MNHEY and CDR2 SVGAGI. CDR3 sequence reads: CASKSNRNTEAFF. The CDR3 region has the DNA TGTGCCAGCAAGTCCAACAGGAACACTGAAGCTTTCTTT.

This chain connects TRBV19 to TRBJ2-2, with 9 bases fitting TRBD1. Unmatched junction bases numbered 4, after V lost 10 bases and J lost 4 bases. The germline CDR1 and CDR2 sequences are LNHDA and SQIVND (reference sequence). There are 13 residues in the CDR3. CDR3: CATDRGGTGELFF. CDR3 DNA sequence: TGTGCCACCGACAGGGGGGGCACCGGGGAGCTGTTTTTT. The variable domain in full, completed from reference TRBV19 and TRBJ2-2, reads DGGITQSPKYLFRKEGQNVTLSCEQNLNHDAMYWYRQDPGQGLRLIYYSQIVNDFQKGDIAEGYSVSREKKESFPLTVTSAQKNPTAFYLCATDRGGTGELFFGEGSRLTVL.

This clone came up once. CDR3 bases: TGTGCCACCAAGTCCGCGGGCACTGAAGCTTTCTTT. Translated: CATKSAGTEAFF. This chain joins TRBV3-1 (or the pseudogene TRBV3-2) and TRBJ1-1, with D uncertain. Between the trimmed V and J ends, which lost 10 bases and 4 bases, there was a span of 13 bases. The CDR3 covers 12 residues. CDR1 is LGHDT and CDR2 is YNNKEL in the germline V gene (reference sequence).

This clone appeared a single time. The V gene is TRBV6-2 or TRBV6-3, the J gene TRBJ2-3; TRBD2 agrees at 10 bases. J gave up 3 bases and V 4 bases, and 7 bases lay outside the gene matches. The germline CDR1 and CDR2 sequences are MNHEY and SVGEGT. The CDR3 is 16 amino acids. The CDR3 DNA is TGTGCCAGCAGTTTTTCTAGCGGGAGTCCAACAGATACGCAGTATTTT. It is translated as CASSFSSGSPTDTQYF.

The V and J genes are TRBV30 and TRBJ1-2, with TRBD1 identical over 7 bases. V shed 4 bases and J 4 bases; nucleotides not matched to a gene: 9. Germline assignment: CDR1 GTSNPN and CDR2 SVGIG (reference sequence). The CDR3 loop spans 14 amino acids. The CDR3 DNA is TGTGCCTGGACAAGCACGACAGGGATCTATGGCTACACCTTC. It is translated as CAWTSTTGIYGYTF. The whole variable domain, remainder taken from reference TRBV30 and TRBJ1-2, is SQTIHQWPATLVQPVGSPLSLECTVEGTSNPNLYWYRQAAGRGLQLLFYSVGIGQISSEVPQNLSASRPQDRQFILSSKKLLLSDSGFYLCAWTSTTGIYGYTFGSGTRLTVV.

CDR3: CASSLSLAGVDEQFF. The DNA of the CDR3 is TGTGCCAGCAGTTTATCCCTAGCGGGAGTGGATGAGCAGTTCTTC. The chain has TRBV27 and TRBJ2-1, with 10 positions matching TRBD2. The ends lost 0 bases at V and 8 bases at J; junction bases unmatched: 4. The CDR3 extends over 15 amino acids. Per germline, CDR1 MNHEY and CDR2 SMNVEV (reference sequence).

The chain employs TRBV25-1 and TRBJ1-1, with D possibly matching TRBD1 (6 bases). This CDR3 has 16 residues. V was pared by 2 bases and J by 1 base, with 14 bases between. The germline CDR1 and CDR2 sequences are MGHDK and SYGVNS. In nucleotides, the CDR3 is TGTGCCAGCAGTGAAGATAAGGGGACACCGAACACTGAAGCTTTCTTT. It encodes CASSEDKGTPNTEAFF.

The rearrangement links TRBV9 to TRBJ2-5; TRBD2 matches 12 bases. J gave up 1 base and V 0 bases, and 7 bases lay outside the gene matches. The CDR3 has 18 amino acids. The germline gives CDR1 SGDLS, CDR2 YYNGEE. CDR3 protein: CASSVAALAGGFQETQYF. CDR3 in DNA: TGTGCCAGCAGCGTAGCCGCTCTAGCGGGAGGGTTCCAAGAGACCCAGTACTTC.

The count of this clone is one. The genes are TRBV18 and TRBJ2-7; 7 bases align to TRBD2. Unmatched junction bases numbered 10, after V lost 8 bases and J lost 6 bases. Germline V gene data show CDR1 as KGHSH and CDR2 as LQKENI. There are 13 residues in the CDR3. The CDR3 region is CASQTMGEGEQYF. The CDR3 DNA follows: TGTGCCAGCCAGACAATGGGGGAGGGCGAGCAGTACTTC.

In this sample, this clone turned up once. The genes are TRBV6-1 and TRBJ2-7; weak D call: TRBD1 (5 bases). The CDR3 spans 14 residues. V was cut by 2 bases and J by 3 bases, with 11 bases left in between. Germline V gives CDR1 MNHNS, CDR2 SASEGT. CDR3 in amino acids: CASSETPGIYEQYF. The DNA for the CDR3 is TGTGCCAGCAGTGAAACTCCAGGGATCTACGAGCAGTACTTC.

V usage is TRBV19 and J usage is TRBJ2-7; a weak D match, TRBD2 (6 bases). Trimming shortened V by 7 bases and J by 4 bases, and 14 bases separated the two germline ends. Per germline, CDR1 LNHDA and CDR2 SQIVND (reference sequence). The CDR3 consists of 13 residues. In DNA, the CDR3 is TGTGCCAGTAAAACTAGCAAGACGTACGAGCAGTACTTC. Translation gives CASKTSKTYEQYF.

The chain combines TRBV29-1 with TRBJ2-7; TRBD1 matches 9 bases. V was clipped by 4 bases and J by 5 bases; unmatched bases: 12. The germline gives CDR1 SQVTM, CDR2 ANQGSEA. CDR3 length: 15 amino acids. The chain's CDR3 is CSVGGRTGVRDEQYF. The CDR3 bases are TGCAGCGTTGGGGGCCGGACAGGGGTCCGGGACGAGCAGTACTTC.

In DNA, the CDR3 is TGTGCCTGGTACAGGGTAAAAATGTATGGCTACACCTTC. Its protein is CAWYRVKMYGYTF. The chain links TRBV30 to TRBJ1-2; D is perhaps TRBD1 (6 bases). Per the germline V gene, CDR1 is GTSNPN and CDR2 is SVGIG (reference sequence). This CDR3 is 13 amino acids long. The V end lost 5 bases, the J end lost 5 bases, and 15 bases lay between the germline ends.

The J gene is TRBJ1-1, the V gene TRBV18; D is unresolved. V was cut by 3 bases and J by 12 bases, with 14 bases left in between. This CDR3 spans 12 amino acids. In germline, CDR1 is KGHSH, CDR2 LQKENI. The CDR3 bases are TGTGCCAGCTCACCGATAACGACTACGCCTTTCTTT. The encoded protein is CASSPITTTPFF.

In DNA form, the CDR3 reads TGTGCCAGCAGCGCTGGACTAGCGGGATACACAGATACGCAGTATTTT. Its protein product is CASSAGLAGYTDTQYF. The chain uses TRBV2 and TRBJ2-3; TRBD2 matches at 12 bases. CDR1 is SNHLY and CDR2 is FYNNEI in the germline V gene. Trimming cost V 6 bases and J 2 bases; bases outside gene matches: 6. This CDR3 contains 16 residues. Supplemented by reference TRBV2 and TRBJ2-3, the full variable domain reads EPEVTQTPSHQVTQMGQEVILRCVPISNHLYFYWYRQILGQKVEFLVSFYNNEISEKSEIFDDQFSVERPDGSNFTLKIRSTKLEDSAMYFCASSAGLAGYTDTQYFGPGTRLTVL.

The rearrangement links TRBV7-9 to TRBJ2-7, with D possibly TRBD1 on 6 matching bases. The germline V and J ends were trimmed by 3 bases and 5 bases, with 14 bases remaining between them. The CDR3 runs 14 residues. The germline V gene encodes CDR1 SEHNR and CDR2 FQNEAQ (reference sequence). CDR3: CASSFLGAQDEQYF. The CDR3 DNA reads TGTGCCAGCAGCTTTTTGGGGGCGCAGGACGAGCAGTACTTC. Full variable domain (remainder filled in from reference TRBV7-9 and TRBJ2-7): DTGVSQNPRHKITKRGQNVTFRCDPISEHNRLYWYRQTLGQGPEFLTYFQNEAQLEKSRLLSDRFSAERPKGSFSTLEIQRTEQGDSAMYLCASSFLGAQDEQYFGPGTRLTVT.

The J gene is TRBJ1-2, the V gene TRBV3-1 (or the pseudogene TRBV3-2); D is unclear. There are 13 residues in the CDR3. Trimming shortened V by 8 bases and J by 8 bases, and 18 bases separated the two germline ends. CDR1 and CDR2 (germline): LGHDT, YNNKEL (reference sequence). CDR3 loop: CASENPPREGYTF. The CDR3 DNA reads TGTGCCAGCGAAAACCCACCGCGGGAGGGCTACACCTTC.

The chain is built from TRBV23-1 and TRBJ2-1, with D perhaps TRBD2 (5 bases). TRBV23-1 is placed among ORFs of uncertain function. The CDR3 length is 17 residues. Trimming stripped 11 bases from V and 0 bases from J, with 23 bases between. The CDR3 sequence is CAPECMDSPGSYNEQFF. CDR3 bases: TGCGCCCCCGAATGTATGGACTCTCCCGGCTCCTACAATGAGCAGTTCTTC.

This chain uses TRBV5-6 with TRBJ1-2, with 7 bases lining up with TRBD1. With V trimmed by 2 bases and J by 4 bases, 5 bases remained unmatched. CDR1 and CDR2 (germline): SGHDT, YYEEEE. The CDR3 runs 14 residues. The CDR3 region has the DNA TGTGCCAGCAGCTTACAGGGGTTAGTCTATGGCTACACCTTC. Translated, it gives CASSLQGLVYGYTF.

The chain combines TRBV19 with TRBJ1-2; D perhaps matches TRBD1 (6 bases). V was trimmed by 5 bases and J by 6 bases, leaving 22 bases between them. The V gene's germline CDR1 is LNHDA and CDR2 SQIVND (reference sequence). The CDR3 length is 16 residues. CDR3 nucleotide sequence: TGTGCCAGTAGTCCAGGGGACCTCGGGCGAAGGGATGGCTACACCTTC. Translation: CASSPGDLGRRDGYTF. The whole variable domain, filled in from reference TRBV19 and TRBJ1-2, reads DGGITQSPKYLFRKEGQNVTLSCEQNLNHDAMYWYRQDPGQGLRLIYYSQIVNDFQKGDIAEGYSVSREKKESFPLTVTSAQKNPTAFYLCASSPGDLGRRDGYTFGSGTRLTVV.

The chain has TRBV18 and TRBJ2-2; maybe TRBD2 (5 bases). The CDR3 has 13 amino acids. Trimming took off 3 bases at V and 6 bases at J, with 8 bases between the two ends. The germline V gene encodes CDR1 KGHSH and CDR2 LQKENI. CDR3 in amino acids: CASSPSGSGELFF. The CDR3, as DNA: TGTGCCAGCTCACCTTCGGGGTCCGGGGAGCTGTTTTTT.

This clone was observed once. The chain is built from TRBV24-1 and TRBJ2-5; the D is unclear. The V gene lost 4 bases and the J gene lost 5 bases, with 13 bases spanning the gap. Germline values: CDR1 KGHDR, CDR2 SFDVKD. CDR3 length: 14 residues. The CDR3 DNA reads as TGTGCCACCAGTGACCCAACCGCGAGGGAGACCCAGTACTTC. Protein: CATSDPTARETQYF.

This rearrangement joins TRBV7-7 to TRBJ2-7; perhaps TRBD1 as D (5 bases). CDR3 length: 17 residues. The V end was cut by 5 bases, the J end by 0 bases, with 20 bases between. Germline V gene sequence: CDR1 SSHAT, CDR2 FNYEAQ (reference sequence). CDR3 protein: CASSPSSGQGSSYEQYF. The DNA of the CDR3 is TGTGCCAGCAGCCCATCCAGTGGGCAGGGTAGCTCCTACGAGCAGTACTTC. Full variable domain (remainder filled in from reference TRBV7-7 and TRBJ2-7): GAGVSQSPRYKVTKRGQDVTLRCDPISSHATLYWYQQALGQGPEFLTYFNYEAQPDKSGLPSDRFSAERPEGSISTLTIQRTEQRDSAMYRCASSPSSGQGSSYEQYFGPGTRLTVT.

This chain joins TRBV6-4 and TRBJ1-3; no clear D gene. The V gene's germline CDR1 is MRHNA and CDR2 SNTAGT. The CDR3 length is 13 residues. Trimming pared 5 bases from V and 2 bases from J, leaving 7 bases between. The CDR3 bases are TGTGCCAGCAGTTCAGCGACTGGAAACACCATATATTTT. Translated, it gives CASSSATGNTIYF.

The chain uses TRBV2 and TRBJ2-4; D is perhaps TRBD2 (6 bases). CDR1 is SNHLY and CDR2 is FYNNEI in the germline V gene. The V end was cut by 4 bases, the J end by 3 bases, with 10 bases between. The length of the CDR3 is 14 residues. The CDR3 DNA reads as TGTGCCAGCAGTGTCGGGGGTGGCAAAAACATTCAGTACTTC. This sequence encodes CASSVGGGKNIQYF. Looking up the rest from reference TRBV2 and TRBJ2-4 gives the full variable domain: EPEVTQTPSHQVTQMGQEVILRCVPISNHLYFYWYRQILGQKVEFLVSFYNNEISEKSEIFDDQFSVERPDGSNFTLKIRSTKLEDSAMYFCASSVGGGKNIQYFGAGTRLSVL.

The chain employs TRBV15 and TRBJ2-5, with 8 positions matching TRBD1. V dropped 0 bases and J dropped 5; count of bases not matched to a gene: 5. The CDR3 loop spans 15 amino acids. Germline CDR1 LNHNV, CDR2 YYDKDF (reference sequence). This chain's CDR3 is CATSREGQGGETQYF. CDR3 sequence (DNA): TGTGCCACCAGCAGAGAAGGACAGGGCGGGGAGACCCAGTACTTC. Full variable domain (rest looked up from reference TRBV15 and TRBJ2-5): DAMVIQNPRYQVTQFGKPVTLSCSQTLNHNVMYWYQQKSSQAPKLLFHYYDKDFNNEADTPDNFQSRRPNTSFCFLDIRSPGLGDTAMYLCATSREGQGGETQYFGPGTRLLVL.

CDR3 loop: CASSPPTSGPNEQFF. Written as DNA, the CDR3 is TGTGCCAGCTCACCACCAACTAGCGGACCCAATGAGCAGTTCTTC. The rearrangement links TRBV18 to TRBJ2-1; 8 nucleotides line up with TRBD2. CDR3 length: 15 residues. CDR1 and CDR2 (germline): KGHSH, LQKENI. V gave up 0 bases and J gave up 6 bases; unmatched junction bases: 4.